The 21 T cell receptor beta chains given below trace back to one sample, sequenced in a study of regulatory T cells in long-lasting Graves disease. According to the study, TCR beta libraries were built with iRepertoire HTBI primers and CDR3-region Arm-PCR. TCRdb re-called the multiplex PCR reads with MiXCR, one entry per CDR3 protein. The sample carries 350,000 to 500,000 distinct CDR3 sequences, roughly 15% recorded once. Time point denoted: newly diagnosed GD, antithyroid drugs for less than 3 months. The TCR library was made from RNA that had been extracted from PBMCs in TRIzol. The same sample was also used in a study of T cells in Graves' hyperthyroidism and ophthalmopathy.

The source was peripheral blood mononuclear cells (PBMCs), collected at new diagnosis, from a patient treated with antithyroid drugs. All receptors come from a woman between 50 and 59 years old with Graves disease.

At least ten counts were recorded for this clonotype. This chain joins TRBV6-1 and TRBJ2-1, with a weak D call TRBD2 (5 bases). Trimming removed 4 bases at V and 0 bases at J, with 13 bases between. The CDR3 loop spans 16 amino acids. Germline values: CDR1 MNHNS, CDR2 SASEGT. The DNA of the CDR3 is TGTGCCAGCAGTGTAAAAGCGGAGAGCTCCTACAATGAGCAGTTCTTC. Protein sequence: CASSVKAESSYNEQFF.

As concerns this clonotype: This is likely an artifact of a read error, given a far larger clone one base away. This CDR3 fails to terminate in the conserved phenylalanine or tryptophan, so it likely reflects a read error. The J gene is TRBJ1-1, the V gene TRBV3-1; unclear D gene. Looked up from germline, CDR1 is LGHDT and CDR2 is YNNKEL (reference sequence). CDR3 length: 11 amino acids. V was trimmed by 6 bases and J by 4 bases, leaving 6 bases between them. This chain's CDR3 is CASRRGTEAFL. The CDR3 region has the DNA TGTGCCAGCAGAAGAGGCACTGAAGCTTTCCTT.

This clonotype was picked up many times. The rearrangement links TRBV6-2 or TRBV6-3 to TRBJ2-2; D gene uncertain. The CDR3 spans 17 residues. The V end lost 2 bases, the J end lost 3 bases, and 16 bases lay between the germline ends. Germline values: CDR1 MNHEY, CDR2 SVGEGT. CDR3 bases: TGTGCCAGCAGTTACGGTCTTAGGTCAGACCACACCGGGGAGCTGTTTTTT. Its protein product is CASSYGLRSDHTGELFF.

The chain links TRBV18 to TRBJ2-5; perhaps TRBD1 as D (5 bases). The V end was cut by 4 bases, the J end by 1 base, with 19 bases between. The CDR3 spans 17 residues. Germline loops: CDR1 KGHSH, CDR2 LQKENI. Here the CDR3 DNA reads TGTGCCAGCTCACTCCCTCGCCGACTGACAGCCCAAGAGACCCAGTACTTC. It encodes CASSLPRRLTAQETQYF.

This clonotype came up a few times. CDR3 residues: CASRGYNQPQHF. CDR3 in DNA: TGTGCCAGCCGGGGATACAATCAGCCCCAGCATTTT. The chain is built from TRBV6-1 and TRBJ1-5; D remains ambiguous. The CDR3 totals 12 residues. The germline CDR1 and CDR2 sequences are MNHNS and SASEGT. The ends were cut back, 8 bases at V and 3 bases at J, with 8 bases in the middle.

This clonotype was observed many times. The CDR3 reads CASSLRTGTVTYEQYF. In nucleotides, the CDR3 is TGTGCCAGCAGTTTAAGAACCGGGACGGTGACCTACGAGCAGTACTTC. The chain is built from TRBV12-3 or TRBV12-4 and TRBJ2-7; D may correspond to TRBD1 or TRBD2 (5 bases each). V lost 2 bases to trimming and J lost 2 bases, with 16 bases between them. This CDR3 spans 16 amino acids.

V gene TRBV28 combines with J gene TRBJ1-2, with TRBD1 as a possible D gene (5 bases). Trimming pared 1 base from V and 7 bases from J, leaving 10 bases between. The CDR3 length is 13 residues. CDR1 and CDR2 from the germline V gene are MDHEN and SYDVKM. CDR3 in amino acids: CASSLSQGSGYTF. The CDR3 nucleotides read TGTGCCAGCAGTTTATCCCAGGGCTCTGGCTACACCTTC.

This clonotype came up many times. The chain links TRBV18 to TRBJ1-1; D might be TRBD1 (5 bases). CDR1 and CDR2 (germline): KGHSH, LQKENI. Trimming shortened V by 3 bases and J by 2 bases, and 10 bases separated the two germline ends. This CDR3 spans 14 amino acids. CDR3 coding DNA: TGTGCCAGCTCACCTCAGACAGAAAACACTGAAGCTTTCTTT. Its protein is CASSPQTENTEAFF.

Ten or more counts support this clonotype. CDR3 region: CASNQQGDQPQHF. CDR3 DNA sequence: TGTGCCAGCAACCAACAGGGGGATCAGCCCCAGCATTTT. The rearrangement joins TRBV7-9 to TRBJ1-5; 8 nucleotides agree with TRBD1. There are 13 residues in the CDR3. The germline gives CDR1 SEHNR, CDR2 FQNEAQ (reference sequence). Trimming at V came to 7 bases and at J to 5 bases, leaving 4 bases not matched to a gene.

This clonotype was seen ten or more times. This chain's CDR3 is CASARSPSEQYF. The CDR3 DNA follows: TGTGCCAGCGCAAGATCCCCTTCCGAGCAGTACTTC. The rearrangement uses TRBV12-3 or TRBV12-4 and TRBJ2-7; D uncertain. The CDR3 is 12 amino acids. Between the trimmed V and J ends, which lost 8 bases and 6 bases, there was a span of 14 bases.

This clonotype was picked up many times. The J gene is TRBJ1-5, the V gene TRBV5-5; possible D gene TRBD1, 5 bases. Germline V gene data show CDR1 as SGHKS and CDR2 as YYEKEE (reference sequence). Trimming pared 4 bases from V and 7 bases from J, leaving 15 bases between. The CDR3 is made up of 14 amino acids. CDR3 nucleotide sequence: TGTGCCAGCAGCCCCGGACACCCGAGGCAGCCCCAGCATTTT. It encodes CASSPGHPRQPQHF.

The gene calls are TRBV7-2 and TRBJ1-2; the D gene is possibly TRBD1 (6 bases). CDR1 is SGHTA and CDR2 is FQGNSA in the germline V gene. V was cut by 2 bases and J by 8 bases, with 21 bases left in between. CDR3 length: 16 amino acids. The CDR3 here is CASSLSSTRLGAGYTF. The CDR3 DNA reads as TGTGCCAGCAGCTTATCTTCAACGCGTCTGGGGGCGGGCTACACCTTC.

This clonotype was recorded at least ten times. This chain joins TRBV20-1 and TRBJ1-2, with D unresolved. The V and J ends lost 1 base and 1 base respectively, with 10 bases between them. Germline loops: CDR1 DFQATT, CDR2 SNEGSKA (reference sequence). The CDR3 extends over 14 amino acids. As DNA, the CDR3 is TGCAGTGCTAGAGTGGCGCGTGGTAACTATGGCTACACCTTC. It codes for CSARVARGNYGYTF.

At least ten counts were recorded for this clonotype. V gene TRBV10-3 combines with J gene TRBJ2-2, with 7 bases that match TRBD1. V trimming: 2 bases; J trimming: 3 bases; junction bases outside the gene matches: 0. The CDR3 length is 14 residues. Germline V CDR1 and CDR2: ENHRY, SYGVKD. The CDR3 sequence is CAISEDRDTGELFF. CDR3 coding DNA: TGTGCCATCAGTGAGGACAGGGACACCGGGGAGCTGTTTTTT.

About this clonotype: This may be a read error: a much more frequent sequence differs by one nucleotide. The gene calls are TRBV7-9 and TRBJ2-2, with no clear D. Germline V gene sequence: CDR1 SEHNR, CDR2 FQNEAQ (reference sequence). CDR3 length: 16 residues. For the CDR3, the DNA is TGTGTCAGCAGCCCACCCCCTACCCTGAACACCGGGGAGCTGTTTTTT. Encoded protein: CVSSPPPTLNTGELFF.

There are a few counts of this clonotype. The V call is TRBV30, the J call TRBJ2-5; D is unresolved. This CDR3 has 13 residues. V shed 3 bases and J shed 7 bases, with 15 bases lying between them. Germline V gene data show CDR1 as GTSNPN and CDR2 as SVGIG (reference sequence). The CDR3 DNA reads as TGTGCCTGGAGCGAAGTTTATGAAGGGACCCAGTACTTC. Encoded protein: CAWSEVYEGTQYF.

This clonotype was picked up many times. The rearrangement uses TRBV5-1 and TRBJ2-7, with D uncertain. Germline values: CDR1 SGHRS, CDR2 YFSETQ. The CDR3 is made up of 14 amino acids. V was pared by 0 bases and J by 6 bases, with 13 bases between. For the CDR3, the DNA is TGCGCCAGCAGCTTGGCTTGGACCAGCCCCGAGCAGTACTTC. Residues: CASSLAWTSPEQYF.

The chain employs TRBV24-1 and TRBJ2-1; weak D call: TRBD2 (5 bases). Germline V gene data show CDR1 as KGHDR and CDR2 as SFDVKD. V was cut by 1 base and J by 1 base, with 7 bases left in between. The length of the CDR3 is 15 residues. The CDR3: CATSDFRGSYNEQFF. For the CDR3, the DNA is TGTGCCACCAGTGATTTCCGAGGGTCCTACAATGAGCAGTTCTTC.

This clonotype was observed a few times. The V and J genes are TRBV6-1 and TRBJ1-4; a weak D match, TRBD1 (6 bases). CDR3 length equals 16 residues. From germline, CDR1 is MNHNS and CDR2 SASEGT. Between the trimmed V and J ends, which lost 2 bases and 8 bases, there was a span of 18 bases. The CDR3 loop reads CASSERPGTLREKLFF. For the CDR3, the DNA is TGTGCCAGCAGTGAACGGCCAGGGACACTGAGGGAAAAACTGTTTTTT.

As regards this clonotype: A much larger clone differs by one base, so this may be a read error. The chain uses TRBV5-1 and TRBJ2-1; 12 bases are shared with TRBD2. The germline CDR1 and CDR2 sequences are SGHRS and YFSETQ. With 0 bases clipped from V and 10 bases from J, the junction kept 8 bases outside the gene matches. The CDR3 is 16 amino acids. The CDR3 reads CASSLALAGGSYEQFF. CDR3 coding DNA: TGCGCCAGCAGCTTGGCGCTAGCGGGAGGGTCCTACGAGCAGTTCTTC.

In its sample, this clonotype was seen many times. The chain links TRBV2 to TRBJ2-7; 10 bases match TRBD2. The CDR3 runs to 16 residues. The germline gives CDR1 SNHLY, CDR2 FYNNEI. Unmatched junction bases numbered 11, after V lost 4 bases and J lost 5 bases. CDR3 coding DNA: TGTGCCAGCAGTGGCCGGAGAAGCGGGAGGGCCGACGAGCAGTACTTC. This gives the protein CASSGRRSGRADEQYF. The variable domain in full, with the rest retrieved from reference TRBV2 and TRBJ2-7, is EPEVTQTPSHQVTQMGQEVILRCVPISNHLYFYWYRQILGQKVEFLVSFYNNEISEKSEIFDDQFSVERPDGSNFTLKIRSTKLEDSAMYFCASSGRRSGRADEQYFGPGTRLTVT.